Each of the 7 T cell receptor beta chains below was sequenced from the same sample in a study of neurological immune-mediated disorders. TCRdb reprocessed the 5' RACE reads with MiXCR, giving one entry per CDR3 protein. Of tens of thousands of distinct CDR3 sequences listed, more than 3% were seen once; the top ten hold 1.5% to 2%. The specimen was PBMCs. These receptors all come from a young man with multiple sclerosis.

The sample holds many counts of this clonotype. V gene TRBV20-1 combines with J gene TRBJ2-2, with no clear D. This CDR3 contains 14 residues. Germline lookup yields CDR1 DFQATT and CDR2 SNEGSKA (reference sequence). Trimming left V 3 bases short and J 0 bases short, with 8 bases between. CDR3 sequence: CSASPTSNTGELFF. As DNA, the CDR3 is TGCAGTGCTAGTCCAACCTCGAACACCGGGGAGCTGTTTTTT.

There are many counts of this clonotype. CDR3 nucleotide sequence: TGCAGTGCTAGAAAACCCGGGTCTTTCACTGAAGCTTTCTTT. As protein: CSARKPGSFTEAFF. This rearrangement joins TRBV20-1 to TRBJ1-1; D not certain. Trimming stripped 2 bases from V and 4 bases from J, with 14 bases between. This CDR3 region has 14 residues. CDR1 DFQATT and CDR2 SNEGSKA come from the germline V gene (reference sequence).

This clonotype was seen ten or more times. The V call is TRBV15, the J call TRBJ1-4; no clear D. This CDR3 is 14 amino acids long. V was shortened by 1 base and J by 5 bases, with 8 bases between the two germline ends. Germline assignment: CDR1 LNHNV and CDR2 YYDKDF (reference sequence). This CDR3 reads CATSRGLLNEKLFF. CDR3 bases: TGTGCCACCAGCAGAGGGCTTCTGAATGAAAAACTGTTTTTT.

This clonotype was seen a handful of times. Possible read error: a much larger clone is one base away. The chain links TRBV9 to TRBJ2-7, with 8 bases fitting TRBD2. Germline V gene data show CDR1 as SGDLS and CDR2 as YYNGEE. The CDR3 length is 15 residues. V shed 3 bases and J 2 bases; nucleotides not matched to a gene: 7. The chain's CDR3 is CASSAGGGNTYEQYF. In nucleotides, the CDR3 is TGTGCCAGCAGCGCCGGGGGGGGTAATACCTACGAGCAGTACTTC. The whole variable domain, remainder taken from reference TRBV9 and TRBJ2-7, is DSGVTQTPKHLITATGQRVTLRCSPRSGDLSVYWYQQSLDQGLQFLIQYYNGEERAKGNILERFSAQQFPDLHSELNLSSLELGDSALYFCASSAGGGNTYEQYFGPGTRLTVT.

This clonotype was counted many times. The chain carries TRBV5-1 and TRBJ2-1; D gene ambiguous. Trimming took 5 bases from V and 2 from J, leaving 8 bases between them. This CDR3 has 13 residues. Germline CDR1 and CDR2: SGHRS and YFSETQ. CDR3: CASRSETYNEQFF. Written as DNA, the CDR3 is TGCGCCAGCAGATCCGAGACCTACAATGAGCAGTTCTTC.

This clonotype was recorded at least ten times. The rearrangement uses TRBV7-9 and TRBJ2-1; D is unclear. V lost 5 bases and J lost 8, with 13 bases in between. Germline-derived CDR1 and CDR2 are SEHNR and FQNEAQ (reference sequence). The CDR3 is made up of 13 amino acids. CDR3 DNA sequence: TGTGCCAGCAGCCCTCCGGTTGGGCATGAGCAGTTCTTC. Its protein is CASSPPVGHEQFF.

Many counts were recorded for this clonotype. The chain links TRBV7-8 to TRBJ2-5; perhaps TRBD1 as D (6 bases). Germline V gene lookup returns CDR1 SGHVS and CDR2 FQNEAQ. Trimming removed 10 bases at V and 3 bases at J, with 15 bases between. The CDR3 totals 13 residues. CDR3 DNA: TGTGCCACCACCCTGGGGGCCGAAGAGACCCAGTACTTC. Translated: CATTLGAEETQYF. Together with reference TRBV7-8 and TRBJ2-5, the CDR3 gives the full variable domain: GAGVSQSPRYKVAKRGQDVALRCDPISGHVSLFWYQQALGQGPEFLTYFQNEAQLDKSGLPSDRFFAERPEGSVSTLKIQRTQQEDSAVYLCATTLGAEETQYFGPGTRLLVL.